This is a list of T cell receptor beta chains from one sample in a study of T cell repertoires in cytomegalovirus infection. TCRdb called the reads again in MiXCR, with one record for every CDR3 protein. The repertoire holds fewer than 550,000 distinct CDR3 sequences, around 11% seen once, with roughly 10% in the top ten. The source material was PBMCs. The receptors originated from a human donor in good health (CMV status not recorded). Some clones in this sample may be carry-over from other donors' samples. CDR3s include the opening cysteine and the closing phenylalanine or tryptophan. The D gene is left open where the match is weak.

TRBJ2-1 | NA | TRBV12-5 | CASGLRRETEQFF
TRBJ2-1 | NA | TRBV4-2 | CASSQDWAGTHNEQFF
TRBJ1-5 | NA | TRBV7-4 | CATRRPDSNQPQHF
TRBJ1-2 | TRBD1 | TRBV20-1 | CSARDETTGGNYGYTF
TRBJ2-5 | NA | TRBV7-9 | CASSPDPGRVGKETQYF
TRBJ2-1 | NA | TRBV6-2/TRBV6-3 | CASSQSSYNEQFF
TRBJ2-7 | TRBD2 | TRBV19 | CASSIAGGPYEQYF
TRBJ2-1 | TRBD1 | TRBV6-1 | CASSFGQAAYNEQFF
TRBJ2-2 | NA | TRBV5-6 | CASSSGHENTGELFF
TRBJ2-3 | NA | TRBV7-3 | CASSLTGNRKADTQYF
TRBJ1-6 | NA | TRBV7-9 | CASSFGQQGSPLHF
TRBJ2-7 | TRBD2 | TRBV7-8 | CASSRGGLAGVASYEQYF
TRBJ2-2 | TRBD2 | TRBV7-9 | CASSFGPGGPAGELFF
TRBJ1-3 | TRBD1 | TRBV5-4 | CASSLDGTGGRNTIYF
TRBJ2-7 | NA | TRBV5-4 | CASSWGGQSTYEQYF
TRBJ2-2 | NA | TRBV11-3 | CASRLLSAPGAGELFF
TRBJ1-5 | NA | TRBV19 | CASSIQWQYSNQPQHF
TRBJ2-1 | NA | TRBV24-1 | CATSEEGAYNEQFF
TRBJ2-5 | TRBD1 | TRBV25-1 | CASSVGQGNRETQYF
TRBJ2-3 | NA | TRBV7-9 | CASSSAGVDTQYF
TRBJ2-7 | TRBD2 | TRBV27 | CASSRTPGLAGISYEQYF
TRBJ2-7 | TRBD1 | TRBV2 | CASTRQGLSYEQYF
TRBJ2-7 | TRBD2 | TRBV5-1 | CASSPGGSLSYEQYF
TRBJ1-5 | TRBD1 | TRBV24-1 | CATSERDSYQPQHF
TRBJ1-5 | TRBD1 | TRBV7-4 | CASSLDLMGQGNQPQHF
TRBJ2-7 | TRBD1 | TRBV11-2 | CASSRTGTGIDEQYF
TRBJ2-7 | NA | TRBV7-6 | CASSSGTGSYF
TRBJ2-1 | NA | TRBV30 | CARSTDSREEQFF
TRBJ2-7 | TRBD2 | TRBV6-1 | CASGTSGSRAPYEQYF
TRBJ2-1 | TRBD2 | TRBV2 | CASRLAGGKNYNEQFF
TRBJ2-5 | TRBD2 | TRBV20-1 | CSARRAGGPPETQYF
TRBJ1-1 | NA | TRBV7-6 | CASSLLGGVNTEAFF
TRBJ2-3 | NA | TRBV4-1 | CASSQGGYTDTQYF
TRBJ2-2 | TRBD1 | TRBV24-1 | CATSEPKPGQGYTGELFF
TRBJ2-1 | TRBD2 | TRBV28 | CASRYRTSGNIDVYNEQFF
TRBJ2-3 | NA | TRBV27 | CASSPLDGVFTDTQYF
TRBJ1-2 | NA | TRBV20-1 | CSARDFPEGRGYTF
TRBJ2-1 | NA | TRBV5-1 | CASSSTGLRSYNEQFF
TRBJ2-3 | TRBD2 | TRBV7-6 | CASSLASSGGMTTDTQYF
TRBJ1-5 | TRBD1 | TRBV7-8 | CASSLVAGGANQPQHF
TRBJ2-1 | NA | TRBV6-2/TRBV6-3 | CASSYDEDGGAPYNEQFF
TRBJ1-4 | NA | TRBV12-3/TRBV12-4 | CASSLGLREKLFF
TRBJ2-1 | TRBD2 | TRBV11-3 | CASSPYSGTYNEQFF
TRBJ2-1 | TRBD2 | TRBV4-2 | CASSLRRLGRGRADEQFF
TRBJ2-2 | NA | TRBV5-6 | CASSPEDTGELFF